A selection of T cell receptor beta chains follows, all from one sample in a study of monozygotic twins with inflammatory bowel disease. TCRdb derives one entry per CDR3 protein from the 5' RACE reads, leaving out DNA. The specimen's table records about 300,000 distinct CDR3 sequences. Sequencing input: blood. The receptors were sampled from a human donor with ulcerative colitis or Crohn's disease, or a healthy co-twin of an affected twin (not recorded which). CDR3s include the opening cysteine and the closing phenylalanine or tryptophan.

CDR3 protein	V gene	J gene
CATSGTGGGQETQYF	TRBV24-1	TRBJ2-5
CASSLTGGRETQYF	TRBV5-1	TRBJ2-5
CASSLLQREEQYF	TRBV12-3/TRBV12-4	TRBJ2-7
CASSYPQGAQGYTF	TRBV7-2	TRBJ1-2
CASSSTVWGRTNEKLFF	TRBV27	TRBJ1-4
CASSLSGVSGQPQHF	TRBV12-3/TRBV12-4	TRBJ1-5
CASSQGYFNTDTQYF	TRBV4-3	TRBJ2-3
CSAGEGAYGYTF	TRBV20-1	TRBJ1-2
CASSRDSSPLHF	TRBV18	TRBJ1-6
CASSYLYEETQYF	TRBV6-2/TRBV6-3	TRBJ2-5
CASSLGRLAADYEQYF	TRBV5-1	TRBJ2-7
CASIAGGDNEQFF	TRBV5-1	TRBJ2-1
CASSPQVYDRALGTQYF	TRBV18	TRBJ2-5
CAISEREQGGYEQYF	TRBV10-3	TRBJ2-7
CASSPGLPETQYF	TRBV3-1	TRBJ2-5
CASSELSSGGDTGELFF	TRBV10-1	TRBJ2-2
CSARDWQRAQYF	TRBV20-1	TRBJ2-5
CASTSWQGIDTQYF	TRBV12-3/TRBV12-4	TRBJ2-3
CASSSIAGSYNEQFF	TRBV5-5	TRBJ2-1
CASSLDGLAHTDTQYF	TRBV12-3/TRBV12-4	TRBJ2-3
CASSLLARYTEAFF	TRBV7-2	TRBJ1-1
CASSVNTGMESPLHF	TRBV12-3/TRBV12-4	TRBJ1-6
CASSLVSGVNYGYTF	TRBV5-1	TRBJ1-2
CASSQDDLGGGYEQYF	TRBV4-3	TRBJ2-7
CASSLVVNFNGELFF	TRBV5-1	TRBJ2-2
CASSRTPGQGFHEQYF	TRBV19	TRBJ2-7
CASSFTGGNQPQHF	TRBV3-1	TRBJ1-5
CASSPMSREISYEQYF	TRBV18	TRBJ2-7
CASSAPGQNYEQYF	TRBV7-9	TRBJ2-7
CASSTRDRASGYF	TRBV7-2	TRBJ2-7
CSARETVGGNQPQHF	TRBV20-1	TRBJ1-5
CASSLSQFYEQYF	TRBV12-3/TRBV12-4	TRBJ2-7
CASSFRGQVSETQYF	TRBV5-6	TRBJ2-5
CASSRSGQRKINEQFF	TRBV19	TRBJ2-1
CASRGAIINEQFF	TRBV6-2/TRBV6-3	TRBJ2-1
CASSGTPSAREQFF	TRBV6-4	TRBJ2-1
CSAPSGRRRDEQYF	TRBV20-1	TRBJ2-7
CASSQHPFSGGRTDTQYF	TRBV7-8	TRBJ2-3
CASSQGRGGVYEQYF	TRBV4-2	TRBJ2-7
CASSVGTGDSPLHF	TRBV9	TRBJ1-6
CASSQRALSNQPQHF	TRBV4-3	TRBJ1-5
CASSEVLTGAYYQPQHF	TRBV6-1	TRBJ1-5
CATSDGTGLTYGYTF	TRBV24-1	TRBJ1-2
CSALRGPVQNEQFF	TRBV20-1	TRBJ2-1
CASSLELGNTIYF	TRBV5-1	TRBJ1-3
CASRKEYEQYF	TRBV5-1	TRBJ2-7
CASRQSNEQFF	TRBV7-9	TRBJ2-1
CASSRTGGYGNTIYF	TRBV2	TRBJ1-3
CASSLVQNYGYTF	TRBV7-2	TRBJ1-2
CASSQELAGVWGQFF	TRBV3-1	TRBJ2-1
CASSPLDTGRETQYF	TRBV18	TRBJ2-5
CASSLRTGGGGYTF	TRBV27	TRBJ1-2
CASSPGGLAGGDTQYF	TRBV7-2	TRBJ2-3